The 7 T cell receptor beta chains below come from one sample, sequenced in a study of shared clonotypes between healthy human individuals. Produced via immunoSEQ multiplex PCR; TCRdb's table is partial and in-frame only. The table records about 1.1 million clones, around three quarters of them present only once. The sample was memory CD4+ T cells from PBMCs. The subset was: CD45RA-negative fraction. These TCRs come from a man between 18 and 29 years old in good health. Some clones in this sample may be carry-over from other donors' samples.

V gene TRBV11-2 combines with J gene TRBJ1-3; D uncertain. The CDR3 is 13 residues long. V dropped 1 base and J dropped 8 bases, with 9 bases sitting between them. Germline CDR1 reads SGHAT; CDR2 reads FQNNGV. The CDR3 coding sequence is TGTGCCAGCAGCTTAGGGGTTGGGGACACCATATATTTT. Protein product: CASSLGVGDTIYF.

The chain joins TRBV7-9 to TRBJ1-2, with a tentative D call TRBD1 (5 bases). Germline assignment: CDR1 SEHNR and CDR2 FQNEAQ (reference sequence). The length of the CDR3 is 12 residues. Trimming removed 3 bases from V and 8 bases from J, with 10 bases in between. The CDR3 coding sequence is TGTGCCAGCAGCTTGGGCAGGGACGGCTACACCTTC. Amino acids: CASSLGRDGYTF.

This clone was seen ten or more times. The same CDR3 is also encoded by other DNA sequences in this sample. The genes are TRBV7-9 and TRBJ2-3; 14 bases match TRBD2. This CDR3 is 16 amino acids long. J lost 2 bases, V lost 6 bases, and 4 bases had no gene match. Looked up from germline, CDR1 is SEHNR and CDR2 is FQNEAQ (reference sequence). CDR3 region: CASSRTSGRPTDTQYF. The CDR3 DNA follows: TGTGCCAGCAGTCGGACTAGCGGGAGGCCCACAGATACGCAGTATTTT.

The CDR3 DNA reads TGCAGCGTTGAGGGAGACAGGGTTCAGGGTGGCTACACCTTC. Amino acid sequence: CSVEGDRVQGGYTF. The chain joins TRBV29-1 to TRBJ1-2, with TRBD1 matching 7 bases. Germline values: CDR1 SQVTM, CDR2 ANQGSEA. V gave up 3 bases and J gave up 7 bases; unmatched junction bases: 11. This CDR3 contains 14 residues.

CDR3 amino acids: CAWSVRLAANTGELFF. The CDR3 nucleotides are TGTGCCTGGAGTGTTCGTCTAGCTGCGAACACCGGGGAGCTGTTTTTT. This chain joins TRBV30 and TRBJ2-2, with a weak D call TRBD2 (5 bases). Germline lookup yields CDR1 GTSNPN and CDR2 SVGIG (reference sequence). V was pared by 0 bases and J by 0 bases, with 11 bases between. The CDR3 extends over 16 amino acids.

The rearrangement uses TRBV28 and TRBJ1-5, with TRBD1 matching 8 bases. J lost 5 bases, V lost 7 bases, and 16 bases had no gene match. There are 17 residues in the CDR3. Germline CDR1 MDHEN, CDR2 SYDVKM. The CDR3 sequence: CASTPPQGGLWDQPQHF. In DNA, the CDR3 is TGTGCCAGCACCCCCCCACAGGGGGGATTGTGGGATCAGCCCCAGCATTTT. The complete variable domain, with remaining parts taken from reference TRBV28 and TRBJ1-5, reads DVKVTQSSRYLVKRTGEKVFLECVQDMDHENMFWYRQDPGLGLRLIYFSYDVKMKEKGDIPEGYSVSREKKERFSLILESASTNQTSMYLCASTPPQGGLWDQPQHFGDGTRLSIL.

This clone was seen a handful of times. J is TRBJ2-1 and V is TRBV6-5; no reliable D call. The germline V gene encodes CDR1 MNHEY and CDR2 SVGAGI. Deletions cut 0 bases from V and 10 bases from J, with 19 bases between. This CDR3 has 16 amino acids. CDR3 coding DNA: TGTGCCAGCAGTTACTCGGTGGACGAGTACAATGTAGAGCAGTTCTTC. It specifies CASSYSVDEYNVEQFF.